A single sample is the source of the 30 T cell receptor beta chains below, sequenced in a study of CD8 T cells in Susac syndrome. With random hexamers, 0.5 to 1 ug RNA was reverse transcribed. TCRdb redid the calling of the immunoSEQ multiplex PCR reads with MiXCR, one entry per CDR3 protein. The sample yields about 300,000 distinct CDR3 sequences, about nine tenths seen once. The sample comprised CD8+ T cells from PBMCs. These receptors all come from a human donor with multiple sclerosis.

The chain employs TRBV28 and TRBJ1-2; 7 nucleotides agree with TRBD1. V lost 5 bases to trimming and J lost 4 bases; unmatched junction nucleotides: 4. CDR1 and CDR2 from the germline V gene are MDHEN and SYDVKM. This CDR3 spans 13 amino acids. The CDR3 nucleotides read TGTGCCAGCAGTCGGGGACAGTTCTATGGCTACACCTTC. The encoded protein is CASSRGQFYGYTF.

This clonotype was picked up many times. The chain has TRBV7-8 and TRBJ2-7, with a possible D match to TRBD2 (5 bases). The CDR3 runs to 13 residues. The germline V and J ends were trimmed by 1 base and 6 bases, with 10 bases remaining between them. Germline CDR1 and CDR2: SGHVS and FQNEAQ. This chain's CDR3 is CASSLGYGVEQYF. The CDR3 nucleotides read TGTGCCAGCAGCTTAGGATACGGGGTCGAGCAGTACTTC. Supplemented by reference TRBV7-8 and TRBJ2-7, the full variable domain reads GAGVSQSPRYKVAKRGQDVALRCDPISGHVSLFWYQQALGQGPEFLTYFQNEAQLDKSGLPSDRFFAERPEGSVSTLKIQRTQQEDSAVYLCASSLGYGVEQYFGPGTRLTVT.

The chain couples TRBV7-9 to TRBJ2-1; the match to TRBD2 covers 7 bases. V was clipped by 1 base and J by 6 bases; unmatched bases: 6. Germline V gene data show CDR1 as SEHNR and CDR2 as FQNEAQ (reference sequence). The CDR3 spans 15 residues. The DNA of the CDR3 is TGTGCCAGCAGCTTAGGGGACTACGAACTCAATGAGCAGTTCTTC. Its translation is CASSLGDYELNEQFF.

The chain links TRBV28 to TRBJ2-7; TRBD2 agrees at 7 bases. In germline, CDR1 is MDHEN, CDR2 SYDVKM. This CDR3 has 14 amino acids. The V gene end was trimmed by 6 bases and the J gene end by 4 bases; junction bases not matched to a gene: 9. The CDR3 sequence is CASSVGRGGYEQYF. The CDR3 DNA reads as TGTGCCAGCAGCGTGGGGAGGGGCGGGTACGAGCAGTACTTC.

The chain recombines TRBV4-2 with TRBJ2-2; 8 bases agree with TRBD2. CDR1 and CDR2 (germline): LGHNA, YNFKEQ. V was clipped by 4 bases and J by 4 bases; unmatched bases: 8. The CDR3 extends over 16 amino acids. CDR3 nucleotide sequence: TGTGCCAGCAGCCCTTCGGGCGGGGGGATCACCGGGGAGCTGTTTTTT. It specifies CASSPSGGGITGELFF.

In this sample, this clonotype turned up a few times. The chain joins TRBV7-8 to TRBJ1-1; tentatively, D is TRBD1 (6 bases). Germline CDR1 SGHVS, CDR2 FQNEAQ. Trimming stripped 4 bases from V and 4 bases from J, with 16 bases between. The CDR3 sequence is 15 residues long. CDR3 residues: CASSSLQGFVTEAFF. CDR3 in DNA: TGTGCCAGCAGCTCTCTCCAGGGGTTCGTCACTGAAGCTTTCTTT.

This clonotype has a single count. The chain employs TRBV19 and TRBJ2-3, with D tentatively TRBD2 (6 bases). The CDR3 extends over 15 amino acids. Deletions cut 0 bases from V and 6 bases from J, with 13 bases between. Per the germline V gene, CDR1 is LNHDA and CDR2 is SQIVND (reference sequence). For the CDR3, the DNA is TGTGCCAGTAGTATAGATCGGAGGGATGGGGATACGCAGTATTTT. Its protein is CASSIDRRDGDTQYF.

The rearrangement links TRBV4-1 to TRBJ2-1; TRBD2 aligns across 7 bases. This CDR3 has 13 amino acids. Losses at the gene ends were 4 bases for V and 9 bases for J; bases not matched to a gene: 6. The germline V gene encodes CDR1 MGHRA and CDR2 YSYEKL. CDR3 sequence reads: CASSLTSASEQFF. CDR3 bases: TGCGCCAGCAGCCTAACTAGCGCAAGTGAGCAGTTCTTC.

This chain uses TRBV7-9 with TRBJ2-3; 11 nucleotides align to TRBD2. Germline CDR1 is SEHNR and CDR2 is FQNEAQ (reference sequence). This CDR3 contains 18 residues. Trimming at V came to 4 bases and at J to 0 bases, leaving 9 bases not matched to a gene. CDR3 coding DNA: TGTGCCAGCAGCTCTAGCATAGCGGGGGGGCAAAGCACAGATACGCAGTATTTT. Protein sequence: CASSSSIAGGQSTDTQYF. Looking up the rest from reference TRBV7-9 and TRBJ2-3 gives the full variable domain: DTGVSQNPRHKITKRGQNVTFRCDPISEHNRLYWYRQTLGQGPEFLTYFQNEAQLEKSRLLSDRFSAERPKGSFSTLEIQRTEQGDSAMYLCASSSSIAGGQSTDTQYFGPGTRLTVL.

V and J are TRBV21-1 and TRBJ2-7; the D call TRBD2 from the table was never checked on the DNA. TRBV21-1 is assigned pseudogene status. CDR3 length equals 17 residues. The CDR3 is CASSPRLDGGESYEQYF. The CDR3 nucleotides are TGTGCCAGCAGCCCTCGTTTAGATGGAGGGGAGTCCTACGAGCAGTACTTC.

CDR3 sequence: CASSISGGSNQPQHF. For the CDR3, the DNA is TGTGCCAGTAGTATAAGCGGCGGATCCAATCAGCCCCAGCATTTT. This chain joins TRBV19 and TRBJ1-5; D ambiguous. Germline loops: CDR1 LNHDA, CDR2 SQIVND (reference sequence). The CDR3 is made up of 15 amino acids. Deletions cut 2 bases from V and 3 bases from J, with 11 bases between. Looking up the rest from reference TRBV19 and TRBJ1-5 gives the full variable domain: DGGITQSPKYLFRKEGQNVTLSCEQNLNHDAMYWYRQDPGQGLRLIYYSQIVNDFQKGDIAEGYSVSREKKESFPLTVTSAQKNPTAFYLCASSISGGSNQPQHFGDGTRLSIL.

V is TRBV7-9 and J is TRBJ2-4, with D unclear. This CDR3 region has 13 residues. Trimming left V 1 base short and J 7 bases short, with 8 bases between. Per germline, CDR1 SEHNR and CDR2 FQNEAQ (reference sequence). The chain's CDR3 is CASSLETDNIQYF. The DNA for the CDR3 is TGTGCCAGCAGCTTAGAGACTGATAACATTCAGTACTTC.

V and J are TRBV6-5 and TRBJ2-7; no clear D. CDR3 length: 14 residues. V was clipped by 0 bases and J by 2 bases, with 8 bases between them. Germline values: CDR1 MNHEY, CDR2 SVGAGI. The CDR3 loop reads CASSYSLEAYEQYF. In DNA form, the CDR3 reads TGTGCCAGCAGTTACTCGCTTGAAGCCTACGAGCAGTACTTC.

V is TRBV19 and J is TRBJ1-2; TRBD1 agrees at 9 bases. J lost 3 bases, V lost 5 bases, and 7 bases had no gene match. Germline V lookup: CDR1 LNHDA, CDR2 SQIVND (reference sequence). This CDR3 comprises 15 residues. CDR3 amino acids: CASSWGTGIHYGYTF. The CDR3 region has the DNA TGTGCCAGTAGTTGGGGGACAGGGATTCACTATGGCTACACCTTC. Based on the CDR3 plus reference TRBV19 and TRBJ1-2, the full variable domain is DGGITQSPKYLFRKEGQNVTLSCEQNLNHDAMYWYRQDPGQGLRLIYYSQIVNDFQKGDIAEGYSVSREKKESFPLTVTSAQKNPTAFYLCASSWGTGIHYGYTFGSGTRLTVV.

This CDR3 is CASSLPDSNYGYTF. CDR3 nucleotides: TGTGCCAGCAGCTTGCCGGACAGTAACTATGGCTACACCTTC. V and J are TRBV5-4 and TRBJ1-2; a possible D gene is TRBD1 (6 bases). The CDR3 loop spans 14 amino acids. Germline CDR1 is SGHNT and CDR2 is YYREEE (reference sequence). The V end lost 1 base, the J end lost 1 base, and 8 bases lay between the germline ends.

The chain is built from TRBV7-8 and TRBJ2-3; D remains ambiguous. Trimming removed 3 bases at V and 2 bases at J, with 12 bases between. The CDR3 loop spans 15 amino acids. CDR1 and CDR2 from the germline V gene are SGHVS and FQNEAQ. The CDR3 sequence: CASSFFSRDTDTQYF. The CDR3 DNA sequence: TGTGCCAGCAGCTTTTTTTCCCGAGACACAGATACGCAGTATTTT.

V is TRBV28 and J is TRBJ2-3, with 9 bases matching TRBD2. J was trimmed by 4 bases and V by 2 bases; bases with no gene match: 13. Germline-derived CDR1 and CDR2 are MDHEN and SYDVKM. The CDR3 covers 18 residues. CDR3 nucleotide sequence: TGTGCCAGCAGTTTAGGGTTGGGCGGGAGGGCCGATGCAGATACGCAGTATTTT. Amino acids: CASSLGLGGRADADTQYF.

This rearrangement joins TRBV7-2 to TRBJ2-5, with D maybe TRBD1 (5 bases). This CDR3 is 14 amino acids long. CDR1 is SGHTA and CDR2 is FQGNSA in the germline V gene. The ends were cut back, 3 bases at V and 5 bases at J, with 13 bases in the middle. This chain's CDR3 is CASSLLAGIETQYF. DNA for the CDR3: TGTGCCAGCAGCTTGTTGGCAGGGATCGAGACCCAGTACTTC. Together with reference TRBV7-2 and TRBJ2-5, the CDR3 gives the full variable domain: GAGVSQSPSNKVTEKGKDVELRCDPISGHTALYWYRQSLGQGLEFLIYFQGNSAPDKSGLPSDRFSAERTGGSVSTLTIQRTQQEDSAVYLCASSLLAGIETQYFGPGTRLLVL.

Only a few counts were recorded for this clonotype. The rearrangement links TRBV24-1 to TRBJ2-1; D uncertain. V lost 0 bases to trimming and J lost 2 bases, with 10 bases between them. CDR1 and CDR2 (germline): KGHDR, SFDVKD. This CDR3 has 16 amino acids. The CDR3 DNA sequence: TGTGCCACCAGTGATTTGCGTCAGGTCACCTACAATGAGCAGTTCTTC. It is translated as CATSDLRQVTYNEQFF.

This sequence joins TRBV4-1 and TRBJ1-5; D gene uncertain. The V end was cut by 2 bases, the J end by 0 bases, with 8 bases between. This CDR3 contains 15 residues. Germline CDR1 reads MGHRA; CDR2 reads YSYEKL. The CDR3 loop reads CASSQTEVSNQPQHF. The DNA for the CDR3 is TGCGCCAGCAGCCAAACAGAGGTTAGCAATCAGCCCCAGCATTTT.

This clonotype was recorded once. The chain couples TRBV4-2 to TRBJ2-5; 7 bases fit TRBD2. CDR3 length: 17 amino acids. V dropped 0 bases and J dropped 1; count of bases not matched to a gene: 8. From germline, CDR1 is LGHNA and CDR2 YNFKEQ. CDR3 loop: CASSQEESGAFQETQYF. DNA for the CDR3: TGTGCCAGCAGCCAAGAGGAGAGCGGGGCCTTCCAAGAGACCCAGTACTTC.

The J gene is TRBJ2-2, the V gene TRBV27, with D perhaps TRBD2 (5 bases). The V gene lost 7 bases and the J gene lost 7 bases, with 13 bases spanning the gap. CDR1 MNHEY and CDR2 SMNVEV come from the germline V gene (reference sequence). The CDR3 is 13 residues long. The CDR3 sequence is CASNKLGNGELFF. The DNA of the CDR3 is TGTGCCAGCAATAAACTAGGAAACGGGGAGCTGTTTTTT.

This chain uses TRBV9 with TRBJ2-7; 9 positions agree with TRBD1. Losses at the gene ends were 8 bases for V and 3 bases for J; bases not matched to a gene: 12. The CDR3 has 15 residues. Germline V lookup: CDR1 SGDLS, CDR2 YYNGEE. The CDR3 DNA reads as TGTGCCAGTTCTTGGGGGGACAGGGCCGACTACGAGCAGTACTTC. It is translated as CASSWGDRADYEQYF.

V usage is TRBV7-2 and J usage is TRBJ2-6; no clear D. In germline, CDR1 is SGHTA, CDR2 FQGNSA. This CDR3 spans 18 amino acids. Between the trimmed V and J ends, which lost 3 bases and 1 base, there was a span of 16 bases. CDR3 in DNA: TGTGCCAGCAGCTTTATCTCGGAGTTTTTTTCTGGGGCCAACGTCCTGACTTTC. Translating gives CASSFISEFFSGANVLTF.

The genes are TRBV6-5 and TRBJ2-5, with 7 bases that match TRBD1. Germline V gene lookup returns CDR1 MNHEY and CDR2 SVGAGI. The length of the CDR3 is 15 residues. Trimming took 0 bases from V and 2 from J; bases not matched to a gene: 3. The CDR3 nucleotides are TGTGCCAGCAGTTACTCGGGGACAGCTCAAGAGACCCAGTACTTC. Translation gives CASSYSGTAQETQYF.

The gene calls are TRBV20-1 and TRBJ1-1; 8 bases map to TRBD1. The ends lost 0 bases at V and 4 bases at J; junction bases unmatched: 7. This CDR3 is 15 amino acids long. Germline V gives CDR1 DFQATT, CDR2 SNEGSKA (reference sequence). CDR3 sequence reads: CSARDPGGAGTEAFF. The CDR3 DNA is TGCAGTGCTAGAGATCCAGGGGGCGCGGGCACTGAAGCTTTCTTT.

The chain joins TRBV5-6 to TRBJ2-4; weak D call: TRBD2 (5 bases). V shed 4 bases and J shed 0 bases, with 11 bases lying between them. The CDR3 extends over 15 amino acids. Germline loops: CDR1 SGHDT, CDR2 YYEEEE. The CDR3 DNA is TGTGCCAGCAGCCCGGGGTGGGTAGCCAAAAACATTCAGTACTTC. This encodes CASSPGWVAKNIQYF.

This rearrangement joins TRBV29-1 to TRBJ2-5; D unclear. V lost 0 bases and J lost 5, with 22 bases in between. Germline lookup yields CDR1 SQVTM and CDR2 ANQGSEA. There are 17 residues in the CDR3. CDR3 sequence (DNA): TGCAGCGTTGAAGATCGGTCCAGAACAGACTCATTGGAGACCCAGTACTTC. It is translated as CSVEDRSRTDSLETQYF.

V usage is TRBV9 and J usage is TRBJ1-1, with TRBD1 identical over 9 bases. Germline CDR1 is SGDLS and CDR2 is YYNGEE. The CDR3 consists of 18 residues. The V and J ends lost 3 bases and 4 bases, in that order; junction bases with no gene match: 16. In DNA, the CDR3 is TGTGCCAGCAGCGGCTCGTGGGACAGGGCATATTCGGGCACTGAAGCTTTCTTT. Protein: CASSGSWDRAYSGTEAFF.

This clonotype was seen a few times. This chain uses TRBV4-2 with TRBJ1-2; D is perhaps TRBD1 (5 bases). Germline CDR1 LGHNA, CDR2 YNFKEQ. The V end was cut by 0 bases, the J end by 3 bases, with 8 bases between. The CDR3 is 14 amino acids. CDR3 sequence (DNA): TGTGCCAGCAGCCAAGATGGGGGGGACTATGGCTACACCTTC. Translating it yields CASSQDGGDYGYTF.